The 8 T cell receptor beta chains below come from one sample, sequenced in a study of shared clonotypes between healthy human individuals. Only in-frame clones appear in the TCRdb table, and some are missing; sequencing was by immunoSEQ multiplex PCR. The table records roughly 530,000 clones, 90% to 96% of them present only once. Source material: naive CD4+ T cells sorted from blood. Specified subset: CD45RA+ positively selected. These receptors originate from a woman aged 25-40 years in good health.

This chain uses TRBV6-5 with TRBJ2-1, with D possibly being TRBD1 (5 bases). Germline CDR1 MNHEY, CDR2 SVGAGI. Trimming stripped 8 bases from V and 6 bases from J, with 11 bases between. The CDR3 contains 12 residues. The CDR3 region is CASHRGSNEQFF. For the CDR3, the DNA is TGTGCCAGCCATAGGGGTTCCAATGAGCAGTTCTTC.

The CDR3 sequence: CASSFGSSDTGELFF. CDR3 nucleotide sequence: TGTGCCAGCAGCTTCGGTTCCTCTGACACCGGGGAGCTGTTTTTT. V and J are TRBV11-3 and TRBJ2-2; D gene unclear. The CDR3 is 15 amino acids. Germline CDR1 reads SGHNT; CDR2 reads YENEEA. Between the trimmed V and J ends, which lost 3 bases and 3 bases, there was a span of 11 bases.

The V gene is TRBV11-3, the J gene TRBJ2-5; D possibly uses TRBD1 or TRBD2 (5 bases each). The V gene lost 5 bases and the J gene lost 1 base, with 20 bases spanning the gap. Germline loops: CDR1 SGHNT, CDR2 YENEEA. This CDR3 has 17 residues. CDR3 nucleotide sequence: TGTGCCAGCAGCCCGGGACCGGCACCCGACTCCCAAGAGACCCAGTACTTC. It is translated as CASSPGPAPDSQETQYF.

The chain couples TRBV6-1 to TRBJ1-1; D may be TRBD1 (6 bases). This CDR3 region has 14 residues. V was shortened by 6 bases and J by 0 bases, with 11 bases between the two germline ends. Germline V gene lookup returns CDR1 MNHNS and CDR2 SASEGT. The CDR3 DNA follows: TGTGCCAGCAGGGTCGACAGGATGAACACTGAAGCTTTCTTT. It specifies CASRVDRMNTEAFF.

V is TRBV21-1 and J is TRBJ2-7. TRBV21-1 has pseudogene status. The CDR3 loop spans 11 amino acids. CDR3 nucleotide sequence: TGTGCCAGCAGCAAGTTTTCCGAGCAGTACTTC. Translating gives CASSKFSEQYF.

The genes are TRBV27 and TRBJ2-3; no clear D. V dropped 2 bases and J dropped 0 bases, with 3 bases sitting between them. CDR3 length: 13 residues. CDR1 is MNHEY, CDR2 SMNVEV, per germline (reference sequence). CDR3 DNA: TGTGCCAGCAGTTTAGCCAGCACAGATACGCAGTATTTT. Translated: CASSLASTDTQYF.

This chain uses TRBV7-9 with TRBJ2-1; no firm D call. The V end lost 4 bases, the J end lost 0 bases, and 16 bases lay between the germline ends. Germline CDR1 SEHNR, CDR2 FQNEAQ (reference sequence). This CDR3 has 17 residues. In DNA form, the CDR3 reads TGTGCCAGCAGCTCAAGACCAGTACTTACCTCCTACAATGAGCAGTTCTTC. Protein: CASSSRPVLTSYNEQFF.

CDR3 DNA sequence: TGTGCCAGCAGTTTGGGACAGGGCCAGCCCCAGCATTTT. It is translated as CASSLGQGQPQHF. The rearrangement uses TRBV27 and TRBJ1-5; the match to TRBD1 covers 9 bases. The J segment lost 7 bases and the V segment lost 3 bases, leaving 1 base of the junction unmatched. Germline V gene lookup returns CDR1 MNHEY and CDR2 SMNVEV (reference sequence). The CDR3 contains 13 residues.